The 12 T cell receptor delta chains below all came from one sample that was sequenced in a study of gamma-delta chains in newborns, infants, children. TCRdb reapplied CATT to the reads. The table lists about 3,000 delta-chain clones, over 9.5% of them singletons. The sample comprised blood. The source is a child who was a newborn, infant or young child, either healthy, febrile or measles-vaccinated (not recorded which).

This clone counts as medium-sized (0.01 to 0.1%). The CDR3 sequence: CASRWWGTKTAQLFF. DNA for the CDR3: TGTGCCTCCCGTTGGTGGGGGACCAAGACAGCACAACTCTTCTTT. The chain has TRDV3 and TRDJ2; 7 bases line up with TRDD3. The germline V gene encodes CDR1 TVYSNPD and CDR2 GDNSRS (reference sequence). V gave up 4 bases and J gave up 4 bases; unmatched junction bases: 12. This CDR3 spans 15 amino acids.

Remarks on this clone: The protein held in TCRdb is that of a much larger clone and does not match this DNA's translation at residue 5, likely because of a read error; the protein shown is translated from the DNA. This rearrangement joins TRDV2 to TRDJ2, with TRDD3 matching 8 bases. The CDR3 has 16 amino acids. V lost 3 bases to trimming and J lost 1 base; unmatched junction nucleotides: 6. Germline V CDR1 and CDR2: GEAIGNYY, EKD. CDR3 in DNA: TGTGCCTGTGACGCCGTGGGGGATCATTTGACAGCACAACTCTTCTTT. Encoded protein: CACDAVGDHLTAQLFF.

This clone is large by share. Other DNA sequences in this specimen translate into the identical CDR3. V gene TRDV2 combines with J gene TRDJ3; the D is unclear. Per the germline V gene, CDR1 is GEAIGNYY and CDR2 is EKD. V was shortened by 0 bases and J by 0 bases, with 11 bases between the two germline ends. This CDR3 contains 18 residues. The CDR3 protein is CACDTAVYASWDTRQMFF. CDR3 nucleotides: TGTGCCTGTGACACCGCGGTTTACGCCTCCTGGGACACCCGACAGATGTTTTTC.

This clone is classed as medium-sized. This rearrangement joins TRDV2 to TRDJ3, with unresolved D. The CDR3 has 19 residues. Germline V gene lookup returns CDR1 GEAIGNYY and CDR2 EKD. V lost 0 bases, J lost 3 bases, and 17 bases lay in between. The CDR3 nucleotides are TGTGCCTGTGACACCGCGAGGGCTCCAATGAGCTGGGACACCCGACAGATGTTTTTC. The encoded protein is CACDTARAPMSWDTRQMFF.

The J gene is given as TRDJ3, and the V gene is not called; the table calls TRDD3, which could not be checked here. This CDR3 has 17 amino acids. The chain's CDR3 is CATVLGDISLATRQLFF. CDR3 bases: TGTGCCACCGTACTGGGGGATATCTCCTTGGCCACCCGACAGCTGTTTTTC.

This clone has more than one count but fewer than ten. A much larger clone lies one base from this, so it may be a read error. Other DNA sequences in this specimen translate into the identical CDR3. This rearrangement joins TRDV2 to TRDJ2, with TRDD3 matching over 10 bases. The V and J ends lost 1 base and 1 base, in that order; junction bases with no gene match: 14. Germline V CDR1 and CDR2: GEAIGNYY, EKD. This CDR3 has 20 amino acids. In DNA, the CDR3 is TGTGCCTGTGACACGTTGCGGGGCTTGGGGGATACCAGTTTGACAGCACAACTCTTCTTT. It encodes CACDTLRGLGDTSLTAQLFF.

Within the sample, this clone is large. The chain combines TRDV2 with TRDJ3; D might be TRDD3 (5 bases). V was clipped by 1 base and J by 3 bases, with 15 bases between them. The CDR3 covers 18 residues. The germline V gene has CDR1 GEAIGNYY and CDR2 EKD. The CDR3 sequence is CACDTGDTEGWDTRQMFF. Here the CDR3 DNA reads TGTGCCTGTGACACTGGGGACACGGAAGGCTGGGACACCCGACAGATGTTTTTC.

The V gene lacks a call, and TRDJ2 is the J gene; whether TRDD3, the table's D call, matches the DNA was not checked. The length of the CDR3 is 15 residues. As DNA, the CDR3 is TGTGCCTGTGACACTTGGGGATATTTGACCTCACACCTCTTCTTT. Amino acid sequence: CACDTWGYLTSHLFF.

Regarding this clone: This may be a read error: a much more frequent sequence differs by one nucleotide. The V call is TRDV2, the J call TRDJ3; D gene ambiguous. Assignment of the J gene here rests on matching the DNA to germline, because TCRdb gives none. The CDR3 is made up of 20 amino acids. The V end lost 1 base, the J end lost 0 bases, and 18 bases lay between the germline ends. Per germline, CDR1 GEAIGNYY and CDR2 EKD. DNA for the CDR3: TGTGCCTGTGACACGGTCGATGTGGGAACAAGCTCCTGGGACACCCGACAGATGTTTTTC. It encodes CACDTVDVGTSSWDTRQMFF.

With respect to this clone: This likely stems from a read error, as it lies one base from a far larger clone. The CDR3 here is CACDAGGFPAAQLFF. The CDR3 region has the DNA TGTGCCTGTGACGCCGGGGGATTCCCGGCAGCACAACTCTTCTTT. The V and J genes are TRDV2 and TRDJ2; 7 nucleotides agree with TRDD3. CDR3 length equals 15 residues. V was pared by 3 bases and J by 6 bases, with 9 bases of the junction left unmatched. Germline loops: CDR1 GEAIGNYY, CDR2 EKD.

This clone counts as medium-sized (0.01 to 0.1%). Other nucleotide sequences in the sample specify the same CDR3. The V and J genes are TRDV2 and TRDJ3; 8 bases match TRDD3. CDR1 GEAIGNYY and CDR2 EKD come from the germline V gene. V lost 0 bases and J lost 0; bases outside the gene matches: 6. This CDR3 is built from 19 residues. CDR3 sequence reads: CACDTVLGGSSWDTRQMFF. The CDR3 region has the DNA TGTGCCTGTGACACCGTACTGGGGGGGAGCTCCTGGGACACCCGACAGATGTTTTTC.

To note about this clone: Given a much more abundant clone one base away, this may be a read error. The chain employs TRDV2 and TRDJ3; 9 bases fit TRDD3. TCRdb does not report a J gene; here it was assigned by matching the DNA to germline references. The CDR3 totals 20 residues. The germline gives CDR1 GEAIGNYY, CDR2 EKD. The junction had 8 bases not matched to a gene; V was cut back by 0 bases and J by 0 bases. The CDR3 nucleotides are TGTGCCTGTGACACCTGGACTGGGGGAACCAGCTCCTGGGACACCCGACAGATGTTTTTC. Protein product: CACDTWTGGTSSWDTRQMFF.